This TCR beta chain came from a study of radiotherapy plus CTLA-4 blockade in lung cancer. Looked up from germline, CDR1 is SQVTM and CDR2 is ANQGSEA. The CDR3 has 14 residues. Trimming removed 2 bases from V and 5 bases from J; junction bases left unmatched: 7. Here immunoSEQ multiplex PCR was the method, and the copy in TCRdb shows in-frame clones only, minus some. The data hold just under 60,000 clones, with around 74% observed a single time. The genes are TRBV29-1 and TRBJ1-1; 8 nucleotides agree with TRBD1. The material was peripheral blood, obtained from a patient treated with radiotherapy plus ipilimumab. This clonotype was sampled from a human donor with non-small cell lung cancer whose response to radiotherapy plus ipilimumab could not be evaluated. CDR3 in DNA: TGCAGCGTTGAACGACAGGGGCGTTGGACTGAAGCTTTCTTT. Its protein product is CSVERQGRWTEAFF.